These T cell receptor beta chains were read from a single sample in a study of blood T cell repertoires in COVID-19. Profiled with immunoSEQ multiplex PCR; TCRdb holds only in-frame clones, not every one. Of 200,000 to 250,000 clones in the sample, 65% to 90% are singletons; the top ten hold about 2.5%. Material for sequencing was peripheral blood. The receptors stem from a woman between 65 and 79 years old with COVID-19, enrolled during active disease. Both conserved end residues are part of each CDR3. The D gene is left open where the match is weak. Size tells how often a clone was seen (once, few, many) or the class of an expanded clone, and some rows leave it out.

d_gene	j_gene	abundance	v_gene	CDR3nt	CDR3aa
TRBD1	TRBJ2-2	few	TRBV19	TGTGCCAGTAGTCACACGGGACAGGGGGCTTCGAACACCGGGGAGCTGTTTTTT	CASSHTGQGASNTGELFF
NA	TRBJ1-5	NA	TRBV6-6	TGTGCCAGCAGTTACGAGGTTTATAGCAATCAGCCCCAGCATTTT	CASSYEVYSNQPQHF
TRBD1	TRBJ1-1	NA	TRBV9	TGTGCCAGCAGCGGATTGACAGGGAAGAACACTGAAGCTTTCTTT	CASSGLTGKNTEAFF
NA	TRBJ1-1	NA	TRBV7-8	TGTGCCAGCAGCCGACAGAGGTTTAGCACTGAAGCTTTCTTT	CASSRQRFSTEAFF
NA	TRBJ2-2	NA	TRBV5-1	TGCGCCAGCAGCTTACAGTCAACGGGAGTAAGCACCGGGGAGCTGTTTTTT	CASSLQSTGVSTGELFF
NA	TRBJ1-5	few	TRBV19	TGTGCCAGTAGTTCCCAGGGGAGGGCAGGGCCCCAGCATTTT	CASSSQGRAGPQHF
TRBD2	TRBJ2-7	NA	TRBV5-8	TGTGCCAGCAGCTTGAGGCTGGGACTAGCGGGAGGGTCTTCGCACTTC	CASSLRLGLAGGSSHF
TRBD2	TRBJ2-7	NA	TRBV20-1	TGCAGTGCTAGTTTGCTGGTACTGAAGCGGGATTCATACGAGCAGTACTTC	CSASLLVLKRDSYEQYF
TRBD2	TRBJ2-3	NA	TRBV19	TGTGCCAGTAGTCCATCAGCGGGAGGGACAGATACGCAGTATTTT	CASSPSAGGTDTQYF
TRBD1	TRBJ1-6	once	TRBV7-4	TGTGCCAGCAGCTTAGGGACAGGGGATTATAATTCACCCCTCCACTTT	CASSLGTGDYNSPLHF
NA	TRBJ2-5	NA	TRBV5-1	TGCGCCAGCACCTTGGAGGGGCACTACCAAGAGACCCAGTACTTC	CASTLEGHYQETQYF
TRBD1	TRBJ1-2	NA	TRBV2	TGTGCCAGCCTCCGGGACAGGGATGCAAACTATGGCTACACCTTC	CASLRDRDANYGYTF
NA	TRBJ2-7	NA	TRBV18	TGTGCCAGCACAGGGGGGGACTCCTACGAGCAGTACTTC	CASTGGDSYEQYF
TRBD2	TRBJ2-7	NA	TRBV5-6	TGTGCCAGCAGCTCAACCCGGACTAGCGGCTACGAGCAGTACTTC	CASSSTRTSGYEQYF
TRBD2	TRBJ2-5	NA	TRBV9	TGTGCCAGCAGCCCCCTGGGGGGGACCGGGGAGACCCAGTACTTC	CASSPLGGTGETQYF
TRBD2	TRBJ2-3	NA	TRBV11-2	TGTGCCAGCAGCTTTAGCGGGGGGGCCCCAGATACGCAGTATTTT	CASSFSGGAPDTQYF
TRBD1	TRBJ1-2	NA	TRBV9	TGTGCCAGCAGCGCCGGGCGGGACAGGGTCTTGGGAGGCTACACCTTC	CASSAGRDRVLGGYTF
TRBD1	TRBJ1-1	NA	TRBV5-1	TGCGCCAGCAGCGGCGGGACAGCGAACACTGAAGCTTTCTTT	CASSGGTANTEAFF
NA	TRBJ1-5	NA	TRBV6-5	TGTGCCAGCAGCGCGGACAGCGGCAATCAGCCCCAGCATTTT	CASSADSGNQPQHF
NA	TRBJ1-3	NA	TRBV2	TGTGCCAGCAGCATTGGAAACACCATATATTTT	CASSIGNTIYF
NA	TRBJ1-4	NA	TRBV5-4	TGTGCCAGCAGCTTGGACAGGGTAGGGAAACTGTTTTTT	CASSLDRVGKLFF
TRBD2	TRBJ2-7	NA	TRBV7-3	TGTGCCAGCAGCTTAGGGCTAGCGGGAGGCTACGAGCAGTACTTC	CASSLGLAGGYEQYF
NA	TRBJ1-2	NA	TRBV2	TGTGCCAGCAGTCCGGGTGGGTTTAACTATGGCTACACCTTC	CASSPGGFNYGYTF
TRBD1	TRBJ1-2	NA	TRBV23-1	TGCGCCAGCAGTGACAGGGACGTCTATGGCTACACCTTC	CASSDRDVYGYTF
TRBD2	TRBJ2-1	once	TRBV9	TGTGCCAGCAGCGTAGGGGGAGGGTACAATGAGCAGTTCTTC	CASSVGGGYNEQFF
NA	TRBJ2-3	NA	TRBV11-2	TGTGCCAGCAGCTTAACCGGGGATACGCAGTATTTT	CASSLTGDTQYF
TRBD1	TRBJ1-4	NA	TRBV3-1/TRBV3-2	TGTGCCAGCAGCCCGCCGGGGACAGAGAATGAAAAACTGTTTTTT	CASSPPGTENEKLFF
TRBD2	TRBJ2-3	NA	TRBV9	TGTGCCAGCAGCACCGGACTAGCGGGGGGCCGCACAGATACGCAGTATTTT	CASSTGLAGGRTDTQYF
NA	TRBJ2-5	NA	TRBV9	TGTGCCAGCAGCGTATACGGGGAGCTCCTGGAGACCCAGTACTTC	CASSVYGELLETQYF
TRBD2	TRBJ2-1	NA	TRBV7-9	TGTGCCAGCAGCCTACCGAAGCGGGGGGGATACAATGAGCAGTTCTTC	CASSLPKRGGYNEQFF
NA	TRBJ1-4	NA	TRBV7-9	TGTGCCAGCAGCTTAGAAGGAGGTGGTGAAAAACTGTTTTTT	CASSLEGGGEKLFF
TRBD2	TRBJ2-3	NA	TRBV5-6	TGTGCCAGCACCCCTCTAGCGGCCCCTAGCACAGATACGCAGTATTTT	CASTPLAAPSTDTQYF
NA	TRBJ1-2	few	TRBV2	TGTGCCAGCAGTGATCAAGGGGTCGGCTACACCTTC	CASSDQGVGYTF
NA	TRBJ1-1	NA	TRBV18	TGTGCCAGCTCACCAAAACAGGGTGGCACTGAAGCTTTCTTT	CASSPKQGGTEAFF
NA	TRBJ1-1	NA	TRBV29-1	TGCAGCGTTGAGAGCGAGGGAGCTTTCTTT	CSVESEGAFF
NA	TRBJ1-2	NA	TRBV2	TGTGCCAGCAAACAGGGCGCCTATGGCTACACCTTC	CASKQGAYGYTF
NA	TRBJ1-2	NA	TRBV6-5	TGTGCCAGCAGTTACTCTACAGGGTCGAATGGCTACACCTTC	CASSYSTGSNGYTF
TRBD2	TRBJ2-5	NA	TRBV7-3	TGTGCCAGCAGCCCACAGTCGGCTAGCGGGGGGCAAGAGACCCAGTACTTC	CASSPQSASGGQETQYF
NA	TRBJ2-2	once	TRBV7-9	TGTGCCAGCAGCTATGGAGGGACCACCGGGGAGCTGTTTTTT	CASSYGGTTGELFF
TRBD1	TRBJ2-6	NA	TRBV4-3	TGCGCCAGCAGCCCCGGGACAGGGGGCTCTGGGGCCAACGTCCTGACTTTC	CASSPGTGGSGANVLTF
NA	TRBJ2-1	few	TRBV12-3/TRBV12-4	TGTGCCAGCAGAATTACTAATGAGCAGTTCTTC	CASRITNEQFF
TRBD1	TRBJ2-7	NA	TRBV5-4	TGTGCCAGCAGCTTCACCGGGACAGGGGGCGGTAGAACCTACGAGCAGTACTTC	CASSFTGTGGGRTYEQYF
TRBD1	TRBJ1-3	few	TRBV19	TGTGCCAGTACCGACACGACAGGGGCTGGAAACACCATATATTTT	CASTDTTGAGNTIYF
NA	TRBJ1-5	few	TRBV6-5	TGTGCCAGCAGGACGCCCCCGGGAGGTCAGCCCCAGCATTTT	CASRTPPGGQPQHF
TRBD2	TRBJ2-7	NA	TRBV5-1	TGCGCCAGCAGCAGCGGGAGTTGGTCCTACGAGCAGTACTTC	CASSSGSWSYEQYF
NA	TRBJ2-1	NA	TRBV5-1	TGCGCCAGCAGCTTGGTAGGCCCAGGGAACAATGAGCAGTTCTTC	CASSLVGPGNNEQFF
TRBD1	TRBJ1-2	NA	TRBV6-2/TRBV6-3	TGTGCCAGCAGTAACTCACCCCGACAGGGGACCTACACCTTC	CASSNSPRQGTYTF
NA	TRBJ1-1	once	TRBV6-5	TGTGCCAGCACCACGAGGAGCGGGGACACTGAAGCTTTCTTT	CASTTRSGDTEAFF